The 12 T cell receptor beta chains below were found in one sample sequenced in a study of blood T cell repertoires in COVID-19. Sequenced by immunoSEQ multiplex PCR; TCRdb stores in-frame clones only, minus some. The sample lists around 200,000 clones, around 83% seen once, with under 3% in the top ten. Sequencing used peripheral blood. The receptors here all came from a man over 45 with active or convalescent COVID-19.

This clone has a count of ten or more. The chain uses TRBV5-1 and TRBJ2-1, with 8 nucleotides matching TRBD2. The V and J ends lost 4 bases and 4 bases, in that order; junction bases with no gene match: 4. The CDR3 has 14 amino acids. The germline V gene encodes CDR1 SGHRS and CDR2 YFSETQ. The CDR3 loop reads CASSVGGAYNEQFF. Written as DNA, the CDR3 is TGCGCCAGCAGCGTCGGGGGGGCTTACAATGAGCAGTTCTTC.

The rearrangement uses TRBV6-5 and TRBJ1-1; D is ambiguous. Germline CDR1 is MNHEY and CDR2 is SVGAGI. Deletions cut 3 bases from V and 4 bases from J, with 15 bases between. CDR3 length: 15 amino acids. CDR3 sequence reads: CASSYSEREATEAFF. DNA of the CDR3: TGTGCCAGCAGTTATTCCGAGAGGGAGGCCACTGAAGCTTTCTTT.

The chain employs TRBV19 and TRBJ1-4; D possibly corresponds to TRBD1 (5 bases). Germline lookup yields CDR1 LNHDA and CDR2 SQIVND (reference sequence). This CDR3 is built from 15 residues. V lost 10 bases and J lost 3, with 18 bases in between. The CDR3 DNA is TGTGCCACCAAAGGGGCGGGGCCCCCTAATGAAAAACTGTTTTTT. Translation: CATKGAGPPNEKLFF.

The chain couples TRBV24-1 to TRBJ1-3; no reliable D call. The ends were cut back, 0 bases at V and 11 bases at J, with 19 bases in the middle. The CDR3 is 16 residues long. Germline-derived CDR1 and CDR2 are KGHDR and SFDVKD. The CDR3 loop reads CATSDLGRPTFKAIYF. Here the CDR3 DNA reads TGTGCCACCAGTGATTTGGGGAGGCCGACTTTTAAAGCCATATATTTT.

The chain couples TRBV21-1 to TRBJ1-2; the table names TRBD1, a call not compared with the DNA. TRBV21-1 is deemed a pseudogene. This CDR3 spans 16 amino acids. CDR3 amino acids: CASSKVRGQGGYGYTF. CDR3 bases: TGTGCCAGCAGCAAAGTCCGGGGACAGGGGGGCTATGGCTACACCTTC.

V gene TRBV7-9 combines with J gene TRBJ1-1; tentatively, D is TRBD1 (6 bases). Trimming cost V 1 base and J 4 bases, with 7 bases left between them. Germline lookup yields CDR1 SEHNR and CDR2 FQNEAQ (reference sequence). The CDR3 runs to 13 residues. DNA of the CDR3: TGTGCCAGCAGCTTAGGAGGGGGCACTGAAGCTTTCTTT. It translates to CASSLGGGTEAFF.

The chain carries TRBV7-3 and TRBJ1-2, with D unresolved. This CDR3 region has 14 residues. Germline-derived CDR1 and CDR2 are SGHTA and FQGTGA. The V gene lost 1 base and the J gene lost 4 bases, with 10 bases spanning the gap. The CDR3 DNA follows: TGTGCCAGCAGCTTAAAGGCCCAGGCCTATGGCTACACCTTC. This codes for CASSLKAQAYGYTF.

The chain has TRBV7-9 and TRBJ2-3, with 12 bases that match TRBD1. The CDR3 spans 16 residues. The trim removed 5 bases at V and 11 bases at J, leaving 14 bases unmatched. CDR1 and CDR2 from the germline V gene are SEHNR and FQNEAQ (reference sequence). The DNA for the CDR3 is TGTGCCAGCAGCCTCCACGGGACAGGGGGCGCAGGGGGGCAGTATTTT. Its translation: CASSLHGTGGAGGQYF.

The rearrangement links TRBV5-1 to TRBJ1-1; D gene uncertain. Germline CDR1 is SGHRS and CDR2 is YFSETQ. V gave up 1 base and J gave up 7 bases, with 11 bases separating them. This CDR3 comprises 13 residues. In nucleotides, the CDR3 is TGCGCCAGCAGCTTGTTCGGGAATAATGAAGCTTTCTTT. Its protein is CASSLFGNNEAFF.

V and J are TRBV7-9 and TRBJ1-5, with D possibly matching TRBD1 (5 bases). The germline V and J ends were trimmed by 5 bases and 1 base, with 12 bases remaining between them. The CDR3 covers 15 residues. The germline CDR1 and CDR2 sequences are SEHNR and FQNEAQ (reference sequence). CDR3 bases: TGTGCCAGCAGCCCCTCCGGGGGGAGCAATCAGCCCCAGCATTTT. As protein: CASSPSGGSNQPQHF.

The chain uses TRBV6-6 and TRBJ1-6, with a possible D match to TRBD1 (5 bases). CDR1 and CDR2 (germline): MNHNY, SVGAGI (reference sequence). The V and J ends lost 5 bases and 9 bases respectively, with 11 bases between them. The CDR3 is made up of 13 amino acids. CDR3: CASSGDLRSPLHF. As DNA, the CDR3 is TGTGCCAGCAGTGGGGACTTACGTTCACCCCTCCACTTT.

The chain employs TRBV12-5 and TRBJ2-7; the match to TRBD2 covers 10 bases. The V gene end was trimmed by 7 bases and the J gene end by 0 bases; junction bases not matched to a gene: 6. Germline V gene lookup returns CDR1 LGHNT and CDR2 FRNRAP. The CDR3 contains 15 residues. CDR3 in amino acids: CASASGGRNSYEQYF. CDR3 DNA sequence: TGTGCTAGTGCTAGCGGGGGCCGAAACTCCTACGAGCAGTACTTC.